The 2 T cell receptor beta chains below were found in one sample sequenced in a study of blood T cell repertoires in COVID-19. The assay was immunoSEQ multiplex PCR, and TCRdb's table has in-frame clones only and misses some. The top ten clones hold roughly 6.3% of a sample with tens of thousands of clones, around 90% of them seen once. Input material: peripheral blood. These receptor sequences come from a human donor in a cohort sampled during active COVID-19.

This clone was seen only once. The CDR3 here is CATSKGGPNTGELFF. For the CDR3, the DNA is TGTGCCACCAGCAAAGGGGGTCCGAACACCGGGGAGCTGTTTTTT. The chain uses TRBV24-1 and TRBJ2-2; possibly TRBD1 for D (6 bases). V lost 7 bases to trimming and J lost 0 bases, with 11 bases between them. The CDR3 has 15 amino acids. The germline gives CDR1 KGHDR, CDR2 SFDVKD.

The rearrangement joins TRBV6-6 to TRBJ2-7; 15 nucleotides align to TRBD2. Germline V gene sequence: CDR1 MNHNY, CDR2 SVGAGI (reference sequence). The CDR3 length is 17 residues. V shed 5 bases, J shed 3 bases, and the junction held 8 bases outside the gene matches. CDR3 DNA: TGTGCCAGCAGTCGGACTAGCGGGGGGGCCCGCGGCTACGAGCAGTACTTC. Its translation is CASSRTSGGARGYEQYF.